What follows are 5 T cell receptor beta chains derived from one specimen sequenced in a study of T cell repertoires in cytomegalovirus infection. Their antigen targets remain unknown. TCRdb fed the reads into MiXCR, producing one record per CDR3 protein. This table holds 80,000 to 90,000 distinct CDR3 sequences, approximately 46% found once. The input for sequencing was CD8+ T cells from cultured PBMCs, taken from culture after CMV antigen stimulation. The receptors originated from a human donor in good health (CMV status not recorded). Some clones in this sample may be carry-over from other donors' samples.

The chain joins TRBV7-9 to TRBJ2-1; tentatively, D is TRBD1 or TRBD2 (7 bases each). Trimming removed 5 bases from V and 0 bases from J, with 38 bases in between. The length of the CDR3 is 24 residues. Per germline, CDR1 SEHNR and CDR2 FQNEAQ (reference sequence). For the CDR3, the DNA is TGTGCCAGCAGCGGTTTCCGGGACAGCGAAGATTGGACTAGTGAAGGCTTCTCCTACAATGAGCAGTTCTTC. Translating it yields CASSGFRDSEDWTSEGFSYNEQFF.

The CDR3 region has the DNA TGTGCCAGCAGCTGGGGCCGAATTGGCTACACCTTC. As protein: CASSWGRIGYTF. The chain carries TRBV11-1 and TRBJ1-2; tentative D call: TRBD1 (5 bases). Germline V gene data show CDR1 as SGHAT and CDR2 as FQDESV (reference sequence). The CDR3 is 12 residues long. V lost 4 bases, J lost 7 bases, and 10 bases lay in between.

This rearrangement joins TRBV10-3 to TRBJ2-5, with 8 bases aligning to TRBD1. The ends lost 11 bases at V and 1 base at J; junction bases unmatched: 3. Germline V gene lookup returns CDR1 ENHRY and CDR2 SYGVKD. CDR3 length: 12 amino acids. CDR3 DNA sequence: TGTGCCTCTGGACAGGGCCAAGAGACCCAGTACTTC. It encodes CASGQGQETQYF.

This clonotype was recorded a few times. The chain uses TRBV12-3 or TRBV12-4 and TRBJ1-5; D is possibly TRBD1 (6 bases). The CDR3 runs 14 residues. V was cut by 4 bases and J by 2 bases, with 9 bases left in between. The CDR3 DNA reads as TGTGCCAGCAGTTGGGGACAAGGCAATCAGCCCCAGCATTTT. It is translated as CASSWGQGNQPQHF.

The rearrangement joins TRBV7-8 to TRBJ2-3, with 9 bases aligning to TRBD2. Germline V gene lookup returns CDR1 SGHVS and CDR2 FQNEAQ. This CDR3 has 15 amino acids. The V gene end was trimmed by 3 bases and the J gene end by 2 bases; junction bases not matched to a gene: 3. The CDR3 DNA sequence: TGTGCCAGCAGCTTGACTAGCGGATTCACAGATACGCAGTATTTT. This gives the protein CASSLTSGFTDTQYF.